Each of the 29 T cell receptor beta chains below was sequenced from the same sample in a study of blood T cell repertoires in COVID-19. Only in-frame clones appear in the TCRdb table, and some are missing; sequencing was by immunoSEQ multiplex PCR. The data hold under 85,000 clones, with 86% observed a single time. The sequenced sample consisted of peripheral blood. The receptors come from a human donor in a cohort sampled during active COVID-19.

V gene TRBV29-1 combines with J gene TRBJ2-5; 8 nucleotides agree with TRBD2. V was clipped by 7 bases and J by 1 base; unmatched bases: 5. The CDR3 extends over 13 amino acids. Germline CDR1 is SQVTM and CDR2 is ANQGSEA. The CDR3 region has the DNA TGCAGCGCATCGCGGGGGGTCCAAGAGACCCAGTACTTC. This codes for CSASRGVQETQYF.

The CDR3: CATSRGRNTGELFF. Written as DNA, the CDR3 is TGTGCCACCAGCAGAGGCAGGAACACCGGGGAGCTGTTTTTT. J is TRBJ2-2 and V is TRBV15; D is ambiguous. This CDR3 contains 14 residues. With 1 base removed from V and 1 base from J, the gap between germline ends came to 4 bases. The germline V gene has CDR1 LNHNV and CDR2 YYDKDF (reference sequence).

This clone is a singleton in its sample. The J gene is TRBJ1-5, the V gene TRBV20-1; no clear D. Per germline, CDR1 DFQATT and CDR2 SNEGSKA (reference sequence). The length of the CDR3 is 15 residues. The V gene lost 3 bases and the J gene lost 0 bases, with 12 bases spanning the gap. The CDR3 reads CSASSAGYSNQPQHF. Written as DNA, the CDR3 is TGCAGTGCTAGTTCGGCGGGCTATAGCAATCAGCCCCAGCATTTT.

The chain employs TRBV10-3 and TRBJ1-4, with TRBD1 matching over 10 bases. The CDR3 has 16 residues. Looked up from germline, CDR1 is ENHRY and CDR2 is SYGVKD. After removal of 6 bases from V and 2 bases from J, the junction contained 6 bases not matched to a gene. CDR3 amino acids: CAISSGTGDTNEKLFF. In DNA, the CDR3 is TGTGCCATCAGCTCAGGGACAGGGGACACTAATGAAAAACTGTTTTTT.

CDR3: CATSDFRGGDTQYF. For the CDR3, the DNA is TGTGCCACCAGTGATTTTAGAGGGGGTGATACGCAGTATTTT. V usage is TRBV24-1 and J usage is TRBJ2-3; D possibly corresponds to TRBD1 (6 bases). This CDR3 has 14 amino acids. Germline V gene sequence: CDR1 KGHDR, CDR2 SFDVKD. With 1 base removed from V and 6 bases from J, the gap between germline ends came to 10 bases.

The chain is built from TRBV30 and TRBJ2-5, with 7 bases lining up with TRBD1. CDR1 is GTSNPN and CDR2 is SVGIG in the germline V gene (reference sequence). CDR3 length equals 13 residues. V shed 2 bases, J shed 1 base, and the junction held 1 base outside the gene matches. DNA of the CDR3: TGTGCCTGGAGTCGGGACAGCCAAGAGACCCAGTACTTC. Amino acids: CAWSRDSQETQYF.

The chain recombines TRBV9 with TRBJ1-5; 8 positions agree with TRBD1. The V and J ends lost 4 bases and 3 bases, in that order; junction bases with no gene match: 3. CDR3 length: 14 amino acids. Germline V gene data show CDR1 as SGDLS and CDR2 as YYNGEE. For the CDR3, the DNA is TGTGCCAGCAGCAGGACAGGGAACAATCAGCCCCAGCATTTT. Its protein product is CASSRTGNNQPQHF.

This chain uses TRBV28 with TRBJ1-2; 9 bases fit TRBD1. This CDR3 spans 14 amino acids. Germline assignment: CDR1 MDHEN and CDR2 SYDVKM. V shed 5 bases, J shed 7 bases, and the junction held 8 bases outside the gene matches. The CDR3 region is CASSETGGGSGYTF. CDR3 DNA: TGTGCCAGCAGTGAAACAGGGGGCGGTTCTGGCTACACCTTC.

This clone appeared a single time. The chain has TRBV6-5 and TRBJ2-5; 11 positions match TRBD1. The CDR3 consists of 15 residues. Germline trimming cut 2 bases from V and 4 bases from J; bases unmatched to any gene: 3. The germline gives CDR1 MNHEY, CDR2 SVGAGI. CDR3 DNA: TGTGCCAGCAGTTACGGGACAGGGGGGGTAGAGACCCAGTACTTC. Translated, it gives CASSYGTGGVETQYF.

This chain links TRBV3-1 (or the pseudogene TRBV3-2) with TRBJ2-1; 7 nucleotides align to TRBD2. From germline, CDR1 is LGHDT and CDR2 YNNKEL (reference sequence). V lost 4 bases, J lost 4 bases, and 7 bases stayed unmatched. This CDR3 comprises 15 residues. The chain's CDR3 is CASSLWDGGYNEQFF. In DNA, the CDR3 is TGTGCCAGCAGCCTTTGGGACGGGGGGTACAATGAGCAGTTCTTC.

The chain couples TRBV19 to TRBJ2-1, with 11 bases aligning to TRBD1. Per the germline V gene, CDR1 is LNHDA and CDR2 is SQIVND (reference sequence). This CDR3 is built from 16 residues. Losses at the gene ends were 7 bases for V and 6 bases for J; bases not matched to a gene: 11. This CDR3 reads CASTNPRDRGGNEQFF. The CDR3 DNA reads TGTGCCAGTACCAACCCCCGGGACAGGGGGGGCAATGAGCAGTTCTTC. The variable domain in full, completed from reference TRBV19 and TRBJ2-1, reads DGGITQSPKYLFRKEGQNVTLSCEQNLNHDAMYWYRQDPGQGLRLIYYSQIVNDFQKGDIAEGYSVSREKKESFPLTVTSAQKNPTAFYLCASTNPRDRGGNEQFFGPGTRLTVL.

The V and J genes are TRBV7-9 and TRBJ1-2; 9 bases match TRBD1. CDR3 length equals 15 residues. V dropped 5 bases and J dropped 5; count of bases not matched to a gene: 9. CDR1 SEHNR and CDR2 FQNEAQ come from the germline V gene (reference sequence). Here the CDR3 DNA reads TGTGCCAGCAGCAGCGGACAGGGGCCTTTTTATGGCTACACCTTC. Amino acids: CASSSGQGPFYGYTF.

This clone came up once. V is TRBV2 and J is TRBJ1-2; 8 bases map to TRBD1. CDR1 is SNHLY and CDR2 is FYNNEI in the germline V gene. The ends lost 5 bases at V and 7 bases at J; junction bases unmatched: 9. This CDR3 is built from 14 residues. CDR3 nucleotides: TGTGCCAGCAGTACCGCTGACAGGGGTGGTGGCTACACCTTC. It yields the protein CASSTADRGGGYTF.

The genes are TRBV12-5 and TRBJ1-6, with D possibly being TRBD1 (5 bases). There are 15 residues in the CDR3. Trimming cost V 1 base and J 3 bases, with 7 bases left between them. The germline CDR1 and CDR2 sequences are LGHNT and FRNRAP. Here the CDR3 DNA reads TGTGCTAGTGGTTTGGATCAGGGCTATAATTCACCCCTCCACTTT. It yields the protein CASGLDQGYNSPLHF. The full variable domain, in which reference TRBV12-5 and TRBJ1-6 provide the parts outside the CDR3, is DARVTQTPRHKVTEMGQEVTMRCQPILGHNTVFWYRQTMMQGLELLAYFRNRAPLDDSGMPKDRFSAEMPDATLATLKIQPSEPRDSAVYFCASGLDQGYNSPLHFGNGTRLTVT.

The rearrangement joins TRBV5-4 to TRBJ1-2, with 10 bases lining up with TRBD1. The V gene end was trimmed by 4 bases and the J gene end by 6 bases; junction bases not matched to a gene: 12. This CDR3 is built from 16 residues. Per germline, CDR1 SGHNT and CDR2 YYREEE (reference sequence). The CDR3 is CASSHTTDRGRDGYTF. In DNA form, the CDR3 reads TGTGCCAGCAGCCATACCACCGACAGGGGGCGGGATGGCTACACCTTC.

This sequence joins TRBV3-1 (or the pseudogene TRBV3-2) and TRBJ1-3; 7 positions match TRBD1. Trimming removed 8 bases from V and 4 bases from J; junction bases left unmatched: 2. This CDR3 is built from 12 residues. The germline gives CDR1 LGHDT, CDR2 YNNKEL (reference sequence). The CDR3 sequence is CASGQAGNTIYF. For the CDR3, the DNA is TGTGCCAGCGGACAGGCCGGAAACACCATATATTTT.

This chain uses TRBV5-1 with TRBJ2-3; D remains ambiguous. The CDR3 is made up of 12 amino acids. CDR1 is SGHRS, CDR2 YFSETQ, per germline. The V and J ends lost 4 bases and 6 bases respectively, with 9 bases between them. CDR3 in DNA: TGCGCCAGCAGCCGCTGGGCCGATACGCAGTATTTT. Encoded protein: CASSRWADTQYF.

The chain is built from TRBV11-2 and TRBJ2-1; maybe TRBD2 (6 bases). Germline V lookup: CDR1 SGHAT, CDR2 FQNNGV. Trimming pared 5 bases from V and 0 bases from J, leaving 14 bases between. CDR3 length: 16 residues. The CDR3: CASSHKTSSSYNEQFF. Written as DNA, the CDR3 is TGTGCCAGCAGCCACAAGACTAGTAGCTCCTACAATGAGCAGTTCTTC. The variable domain in full, completed from reference TRBV11-2 and TRBJ2-1, reads EAGVAQSPRYKIIEKRQSVAFWCNPISGHATLYWYQQILGQGPKLLIQFQNNGVVDDSQLPKDRFSAERLKGVDSTLKIQPAKLEDSAVYLCASSHKTSSSYNEQFFGPGTRLTVL.

The V call is TRBV28, the J call TRBJ2-7; the D gene is possibly TRBD1 (6 bases). V dropped 7 bases and J dropped 3 bases, with 10 bases sitting between them. The CDR3 has 12 amino acids. CDR1 and CDR2 from the germline V gene are MDHEN and SYDVKM. CDR3 nucleotides: TGTGCCAGCAACCTGGGACACTACGAGCAGTACTTC. Encoded protein: CASNLGHYEQYF.

The chain has TRBV6-1 and TRBJ2-3; 8 bases agree with TRBD1. Germline CDR1 is MNHNS and CDR2 is SASEGT. The J segment lost 6 bases and the V segment lost 4 bases, leaving 6 bases of the junction unmatched. The CDR3 covers 14 residues. The CDR3 DNA is TGTGCCAGCAGTGGAGCCAGGGGGCGGGATACGCAGTATTTT. It yields the protein CASSGARGRDTQYF.

This chain uses TRBV18 with TRBJ2-2, with D possibly TRBD1 on 6 matching bases. The germline V gene has CDR1 KGHSH and CDR2 LQKENI. This CDR3 has 15 residues. The V and J ends lost 0 bases and 1 base respectively, with 6 bases between them. The CDR3 protein is CASSPPGQNTGELFF. CDR3 sequence (DNA): TGTGCCAGCTCACCACCGGGACAGAACACCGGGGAGCTGTTTTTT. Variable domain in full (rest from reference TRBV18 and TRBJ2-2): NAGVMQNPRHLVRRRGQEARLRCSPMKGHSHVYWYRQLPEEGLKFMVYLQKENIIDESGMPKERFSAEFPKEGPSILRIQQVVRGDSAAYFCASSPPGQNTGELFFGEGSRLTVL.

V and J are TRBV30 and TRBJ1-6; D is perhaps TRBD1 (5 bases). CDR1 GTSNPN and CDR2 SVGIG come from the germline V gene (reference sequence). The V end was cut by 0 bases, the J end by 9 bases, with 18 bases between. CDR3 size: 16 residues. CDR3 DNA: TGTGCCTGGAGTGTAGGTGGGGGGACGGGCGGTTCACCCCTCCACTTT. Translating gives CAWSVGGGTGGSPLHF.

This clone appeared once. J is TRBJ1-2 and V is TRBV30, with 8 positions matching TRBD1. Germline V gene data show CDR1 as GTSNPN and CDR2 as SVGIG (reference sequence). The CDR3 has 17 amino acids. V lost 2 bases and J lost 0; bases outside the gene matches: 11. DNA for the CDR3: TGTGCCTGGAGTACCCCGACAGGGGTCGATCCTAACTATGGCTACACCTTC. Translation: CAWSTPTGVDPNYGYTF.

This clone showed up just once. The chain uses TRBV19 and TRBJ2-7; TRBD1 matches 7 bases. J lost 7 bases, V lost 5 bases, and 14 bases had no gene match. The CDR3 runs to 15 residues. Germline V gene lookup returns CDR1 LNHDA and CDR2 SQIVND (reference sequence). This CDR3 reads CASSSRSGGIEEQYF. DNA of the CDR3: TGTGCCAGTAGTTCCCGGTCAGGGGGAATTGAAGAGCAGTACTTC. The full variable domain, its missing parts supplied by reference TRBV19 and TRBJ2-7, is DGGITQSPKYLFRKEGQNVTLSCEQNLNHDAMYWYRQDPGQGLRLIYYSQIVNDFQKGDIAEGYSVSREKKESFPLTVTSAQKNPTAFYLCASSSRSGGIEEQYFGPGTRLTVT.

The chain links TRBV4-1 to TRBJ2-3; the D is unclear. Trimming pared 0 bases from V and 2 bases from J, leaving 15 bases between. Germline V CDR1 and CDR2: MGHRA, YSYEKL. The CDR3 has 17 residues. This CDR3 reads CASSQDLSLLITDTQYF. The CDR3 DNA sequence: TGCGCCAGCAGCCAAGATCTGAGCCTCCTAATCACAGATACGCAGTATTTT.

V gene TRBV24-1 combines with J gene TRBJ1-2; possible D gene TRBD1, 6 bases. Germline loops: CDR1 KGHDR, CDR2 SFDVKD. V lost 4 bases, J lost 4 bases, and 15 bases lay in between. This CDR3 contains 15 residues. CDR3 nucleotides: TGTGCCACCAGTGAGGCCGGACAGCCACTCTATGGCTACACCTTC. Translated, it gives CATSEAGQPLYGYTF.

V gene TRBV30 combines with J gene TRBJ2-7; 10 bases line up with TRBD1. There are 16 residues in the CDR3. V lost 1 base and J lost 6; bases outside the gene matches: 12. CDR1 and CDR2 from the germline V gene are GTSNPN and SVGIG (reference sequence). The CDR3 sequence is CAWSAPSGTGASEQYF. The CDR3 bases are TGTGCCTGGAGTGCCCCTTCCGGGACAGGGGCCTCCGAGCAGTACTTC.

This clone has only one observation. V and J are TRBV5-4 and TRBJ2-2; D is perhaps TRBD2 (7 bases). The V gene lost 1 base and the J gene lost 4 bases, with 8 bases spanning the gap. This CDR3 contains 14 residues. The germline gives CDR1 SGHNT, CDR2 YYREEE (reference sequence). CDR3 sequence reads: CASSLRGATGELFF. In nucleotides, the CDR3 is TGTGCCAGCAGCTTGCGGGGGGCCACCGGGGAGCTGTTTTTT.

The chain links TRBV7-2 to TRBJ2-5, with D hard to call. The V end lost 4 bases, the J end lost 1 base, and 10 bases lay between the germline ends. The CDR3 spans 14 residues. Looked up from germline, CDR1 is SGHTA and CDR2 is FQGNSA. Here the CDR3 DNA reads TGTGCCAGCAGCTCCCCGCCGGGCCAAGAGACCCAGTACTTC. Translated, it gives CASSSPPGQETQYF.